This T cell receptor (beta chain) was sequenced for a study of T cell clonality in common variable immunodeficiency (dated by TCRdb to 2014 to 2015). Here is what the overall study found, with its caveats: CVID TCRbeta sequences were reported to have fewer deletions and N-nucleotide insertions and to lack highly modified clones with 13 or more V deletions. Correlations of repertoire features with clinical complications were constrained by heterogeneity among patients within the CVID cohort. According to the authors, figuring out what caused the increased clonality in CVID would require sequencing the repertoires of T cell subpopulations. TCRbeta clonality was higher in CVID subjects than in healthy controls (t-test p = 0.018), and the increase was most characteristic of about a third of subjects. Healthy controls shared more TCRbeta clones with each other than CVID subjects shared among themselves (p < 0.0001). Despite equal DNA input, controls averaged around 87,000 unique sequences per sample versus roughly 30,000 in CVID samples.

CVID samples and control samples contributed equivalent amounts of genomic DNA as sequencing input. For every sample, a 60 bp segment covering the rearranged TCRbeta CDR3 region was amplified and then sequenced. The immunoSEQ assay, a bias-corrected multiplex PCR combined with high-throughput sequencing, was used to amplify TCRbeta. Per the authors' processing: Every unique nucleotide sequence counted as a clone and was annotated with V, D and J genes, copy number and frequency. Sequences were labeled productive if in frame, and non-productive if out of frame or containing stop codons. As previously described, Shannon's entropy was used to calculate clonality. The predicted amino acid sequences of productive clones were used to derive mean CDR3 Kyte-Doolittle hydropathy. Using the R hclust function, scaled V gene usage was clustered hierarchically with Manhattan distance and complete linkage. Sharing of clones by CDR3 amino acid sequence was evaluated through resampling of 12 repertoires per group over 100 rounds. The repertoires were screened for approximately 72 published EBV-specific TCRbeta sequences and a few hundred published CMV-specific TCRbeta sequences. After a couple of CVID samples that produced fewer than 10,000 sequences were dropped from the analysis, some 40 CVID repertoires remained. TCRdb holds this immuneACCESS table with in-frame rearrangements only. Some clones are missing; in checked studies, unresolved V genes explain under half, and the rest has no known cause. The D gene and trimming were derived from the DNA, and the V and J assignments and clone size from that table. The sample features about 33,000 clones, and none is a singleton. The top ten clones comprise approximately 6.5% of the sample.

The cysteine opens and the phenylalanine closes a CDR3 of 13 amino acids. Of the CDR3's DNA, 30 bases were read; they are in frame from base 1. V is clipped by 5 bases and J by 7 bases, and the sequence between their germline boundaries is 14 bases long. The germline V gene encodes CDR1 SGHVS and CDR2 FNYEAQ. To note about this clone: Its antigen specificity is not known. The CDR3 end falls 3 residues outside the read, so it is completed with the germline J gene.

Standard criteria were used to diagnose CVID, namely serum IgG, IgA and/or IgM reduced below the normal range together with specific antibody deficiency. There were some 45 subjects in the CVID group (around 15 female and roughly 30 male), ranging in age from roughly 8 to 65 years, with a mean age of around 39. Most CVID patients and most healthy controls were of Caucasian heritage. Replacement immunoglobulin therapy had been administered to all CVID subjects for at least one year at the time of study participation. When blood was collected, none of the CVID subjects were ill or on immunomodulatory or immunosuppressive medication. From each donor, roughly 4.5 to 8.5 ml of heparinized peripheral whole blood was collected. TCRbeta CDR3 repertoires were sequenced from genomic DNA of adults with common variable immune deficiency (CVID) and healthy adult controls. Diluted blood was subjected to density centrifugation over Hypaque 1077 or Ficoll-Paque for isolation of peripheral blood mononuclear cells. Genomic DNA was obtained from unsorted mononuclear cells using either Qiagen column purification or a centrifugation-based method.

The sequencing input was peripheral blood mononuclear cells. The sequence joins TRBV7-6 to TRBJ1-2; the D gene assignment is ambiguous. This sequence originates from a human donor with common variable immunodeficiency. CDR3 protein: CASSLLITGGYTF. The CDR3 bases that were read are TGTGCCAGCAGCCTCCTCATCACGGGTGGC.